This paragraph covers one TCR beta chain sequence. This specimen belongs to a study of blood T cell repertoires in COVID-19. Looking at the study overall: Acute and convalescent COVID-19 specimens originated in the United States, Italy and Spain.

V lost 4 bases to trimming and J lost 5 bases, with 8 bases between them. The CDR3 length is 12 residues. From germline, CDR1 is SEHNR and CDR2 FQNEAQ (reference sequence). Study processing details: Cell counts per sample came from amplifying reference gene primers. Sequencing used immunoSEQ multiplex PCR; TCRdb keeps in-frame clones, though not all of them. For V, J and clone size, that table is used; D and trimming come from the DNA. The table shows approximately 280,000 clones, with roughly 90% occurring only once. The sample consisted of peripheral blood. The chain uses TRBV7-9 and TRBJ2-5; D is ambiguous. The clonotype comes from a man between 18 and 35 years old with active or convalescent COVID-19. The CDR3 coding sequence is TGTGCCAGCAGCTCTAACTTGGAGACCCAGTACTTC. Translation gives CASSSNLETQYF.